Described below is a single T cell receptor beta chain sequence and its context. What it recognizes is unknown. The sample belongs to a study of cytomegalovirus exposure and HLA in healthy donors. The CDR3 has 13 amino acids. The V gene's germline CDR1 is SGHTA and CDR2 FQGNSA. Unmatched junction bases numbered 6, after V lost 5 bases and J lost 6 bases. Findings and caveats of the study: An analysis that was carried out later associated 16,951 TCR beta sequences with HLA alleles at 0.05 false discovery rate. In an earlier analysis, about 87% or about 30%: the productive usage of most TCR beta V segments.

This PCR relied on a set of 60 Vbeta primers and 13 Jbeta primers. Produced via immunoSEQ multiplex PCR; TCRdb's table is partial and in-frame only. In the table there are over 150,000 clones, roughly 80% of which are singletons. The chain employs TRBV7-2 and TRBJ1-2; 7 bases fit TRBD1. The sequence was collected from a man in his thirties or forties in good health and CMV-seropositive. Sequencing was performed on PBMCs. The DNA of the CDR3 is TGTGCCAGCAGCCGATCGACAGGGAATGGCTACACCTTC. Protein product: CASSRSTGNGYTF.